Shown below are 4 T cell receptor beta chains from a single sample sequenced in a study of T cells in localized non-small cell lung cancer. Sequencing was performed with immunoSEQ multiplex PCR; in TCRdb, only in-frame clones are kept and a portion is missing. This sample has a few thousand clones, with around 25% found just once. This material consisted of normal lung tissue next to the tumor, taken before any cancer treatment. These receptors all come from a woman between 40 and 69 years old with stage I lung adenocarcinoma.

This sequence joins TRBV11-3 and TRBJ1-5; D ambiguous. V dropped 3 bases and J dropped 0 bases, with 15 bases sitting between them. This CDR3 has 17 amino acids. Germline CDR1 is SGHNT and CDR2 is YENEEA. CDR3 residues: CASSLALGSDSNQPQHF. CDR3 DNA sequence: TGTGCCAGCAGCTTGGCGCTAGGGTCCGATAGCAATCAGCCCCAGCATTTT.

The sample holds a few counts of this clone. The chain is built from TRBV18 and TRBJ1-1; D call uncertain. Germline V CDR1 and CDR2: KGHSH, LQKENI. V was shortened by 3 bases and J by 1 base, with 12 bases between the two germline ends. The CDR3 extends over 15 amino acids. The CDR3: CASSPADDGNTEAFF. CDR3 nucleotides: TGTGCCAGCTCACCCGCCGATGACGGGAACACTGAAGCTTTCTTT. Filled out from reference TRBV18 and TRBJ1-1, the complete variable domain reads NAGVMQNPRHLVRRRGQEARLRCSPMKGHSHVYWYRQLPEEGLKFMVYLQKENIIDESGMPKERFSAEFPKEGPSILRIQQVVRGDSAAYFCASSPADDGNTEAFFGQGTRLTVV.

Sample share makes this clone large. The rearrangement joins TRBV6-8 to TRBJ2-1, with 7 bases that match TRBD2. The CDR3 has 14 residues. CDR1 and CDR2 (germline): MNHGY, SAAAGT. J lost 11 bases, V lost 0 bases, and 7 bases had no gene match. The CDR3, as DNA: TGTGCCAGCAGTTACTCGCGGGAGCCGTCTAAGCAGTTCTTC. This encodes CASSYSREPSKQFF.

This sequence joins TRBV11-3 and TRBJ1-2, with D hard to call. From germline, CDR1 is SGHNT and CDR2 YENEEA. The CDR3 is 14 residues long. Trimming removed 1 base at V and 4 bases at J, with 10 bases between. In DNA form, the CDR3 reads TGTGCCAGCAGCTTAGGATATAGCCGCTATGGCTACACCTTC. It encodes CASSLGYSRYGYTF.